This T cell receptor beta chain is from a study of somatic mutations in cytotoxic T cells in rheumatoid arthritis. Once isolated by positive magnetic bead selection, the CD4+ and CD8+ cells had their purity checked by flow cytometry. The assay was immunoSEQ multiplex PCR, and TCRdb's table has in-frame clones only and misses some. This table holds 19,000 or so clones, around 85% found once. Notes on the study in general: Antigenic targets recognized by the expanded CD8+ clones remained undetermined. Within 8 of 65 patients, the single biggest CD8+ clone made up more than 20% of CD8+ cells.

Turning to this clone: The antigen is undetermined.

This CDR3 contains 14 residues. The TCR originated in a middle-aged man in good health. What was sequenced was CD8+ T cells sorted from blood. J is TRBJ1-5 and V is TRBV21-1. TRBV21-1 is annotated as a pseudogene. In nucleotides, the CDR3 is TGTGCCAGCAGCCCCGGGGGGCTAGGGCAGCCCCAGCATTTT. Amino acids: CASSPGGLGQPQHF.